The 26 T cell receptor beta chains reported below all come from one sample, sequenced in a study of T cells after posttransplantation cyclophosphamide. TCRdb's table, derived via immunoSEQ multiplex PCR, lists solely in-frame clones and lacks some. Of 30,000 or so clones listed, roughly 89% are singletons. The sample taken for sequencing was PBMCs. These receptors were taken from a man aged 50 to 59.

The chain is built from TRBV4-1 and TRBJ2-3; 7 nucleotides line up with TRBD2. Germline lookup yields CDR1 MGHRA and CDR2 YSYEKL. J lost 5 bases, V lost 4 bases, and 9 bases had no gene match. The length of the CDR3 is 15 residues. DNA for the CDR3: TGCGCCAGCAGCCGTATTCTAGCGGCGCTAGATACGCAGTATTTT. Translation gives CASSRILAALDTQYF.

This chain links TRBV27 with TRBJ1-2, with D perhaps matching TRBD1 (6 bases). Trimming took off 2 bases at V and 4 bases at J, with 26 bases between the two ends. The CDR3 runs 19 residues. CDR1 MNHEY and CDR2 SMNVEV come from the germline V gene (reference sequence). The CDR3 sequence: CASSLVGQGPFLISYGYTF. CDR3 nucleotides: TGTGCCAGCAGTTTAGTGGGACAAGGCCCCTTCCTCATTAGCTATGGCTACACCTTC.

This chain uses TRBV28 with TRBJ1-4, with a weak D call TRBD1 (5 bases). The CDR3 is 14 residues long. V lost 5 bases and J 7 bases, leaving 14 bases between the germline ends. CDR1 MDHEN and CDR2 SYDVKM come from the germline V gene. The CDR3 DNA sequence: TGTGCCAGCAGTCCCGGGGGAAGGCGTGAAAAACTGTTTTTT. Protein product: CASSPGGRREKLFF.

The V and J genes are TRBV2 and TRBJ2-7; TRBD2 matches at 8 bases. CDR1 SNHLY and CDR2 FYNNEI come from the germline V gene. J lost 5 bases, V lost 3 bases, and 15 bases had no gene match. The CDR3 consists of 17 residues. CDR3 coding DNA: TGTGCCAGCAGTGACCTGGGACTAGAACTCAGGCATAACGAGCAGTACTTC. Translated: CASSDLGLELRHNEQYF.

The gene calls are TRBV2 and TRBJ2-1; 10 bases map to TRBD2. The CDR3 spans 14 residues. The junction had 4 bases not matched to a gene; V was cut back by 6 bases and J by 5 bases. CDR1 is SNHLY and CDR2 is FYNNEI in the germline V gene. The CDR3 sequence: CASSYSGRNNEQFF. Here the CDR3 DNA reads TGTGCCAGCAGCTATAGCGGGAGGAACAATGAGCAGTTCTTC.

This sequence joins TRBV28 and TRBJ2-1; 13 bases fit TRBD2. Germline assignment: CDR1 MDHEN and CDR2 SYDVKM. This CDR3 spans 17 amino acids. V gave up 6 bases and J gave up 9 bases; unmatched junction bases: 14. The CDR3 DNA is TGTGCCAGCAGCCCGAGGCCCCCGACTAGCGGGAGGTTTGAGCAGTTCTTC. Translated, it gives CASSPRPPTSGRFEQFF. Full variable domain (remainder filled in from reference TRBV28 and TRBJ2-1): DVKVTQSSRYLVKRTGEKVFLECVQDMDHENMFWYRQDPGLGLRLIYFSYDVKMKEKGDIPEGYSVSREKKERFSLILESASTNQTSMYLCASSPRPPTSGRFEQFFGPGTRLTVL.

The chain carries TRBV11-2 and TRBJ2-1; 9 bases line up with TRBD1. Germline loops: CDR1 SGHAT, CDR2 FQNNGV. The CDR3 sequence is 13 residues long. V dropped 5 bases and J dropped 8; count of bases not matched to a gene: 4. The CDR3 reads CASSTDRGDEQFF. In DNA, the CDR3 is TGTGCCAGCAGCACCGACAGGGGGGATGAGCAGTTCTTC. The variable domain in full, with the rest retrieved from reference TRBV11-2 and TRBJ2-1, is EAGVAQSPRYKIIEKRQSVAFWCNPISGHATLYWYQQILGQGPKLLIQFQNNGVVDDSQLPKDRFSAERLKGVDSTLKIQPAKLEDSAVYLCASSTDRGDEQFFGPGTRLTVL.

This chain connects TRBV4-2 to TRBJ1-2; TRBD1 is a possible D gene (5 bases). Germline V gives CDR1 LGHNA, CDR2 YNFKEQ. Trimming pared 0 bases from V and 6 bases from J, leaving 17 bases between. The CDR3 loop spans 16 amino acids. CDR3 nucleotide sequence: TGTGCCAGCAGCCAAGATCAGGGTCTCTCCAGCCATGGCTACACCTTC. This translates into CASSQDQGLSSHGYTF.

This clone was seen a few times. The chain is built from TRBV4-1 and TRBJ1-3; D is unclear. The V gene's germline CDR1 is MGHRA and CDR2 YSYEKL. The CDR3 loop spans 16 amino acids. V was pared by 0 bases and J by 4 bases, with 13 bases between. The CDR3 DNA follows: TGCGCCAGCAGCCAAGATCGACCGGGTACGGGAAACACCATATATTTT. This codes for CASSQDRPGTGNTIYF.

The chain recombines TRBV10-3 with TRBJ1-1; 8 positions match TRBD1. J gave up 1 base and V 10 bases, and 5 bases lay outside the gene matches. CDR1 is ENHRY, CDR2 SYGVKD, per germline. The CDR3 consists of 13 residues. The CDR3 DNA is TGTGCCACCGTGACAGGGGAGAACACTGAAGCTTTCTTT. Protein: CATVTGENTEAFF.

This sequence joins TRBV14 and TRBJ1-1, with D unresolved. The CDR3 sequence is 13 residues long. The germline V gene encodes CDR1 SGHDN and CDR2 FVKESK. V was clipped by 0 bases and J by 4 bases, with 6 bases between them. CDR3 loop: CASSQDRGTEAFF. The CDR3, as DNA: TGTGCCAGCAGCCAAGATCGGGGCACTGAAGCTTTCTTT.

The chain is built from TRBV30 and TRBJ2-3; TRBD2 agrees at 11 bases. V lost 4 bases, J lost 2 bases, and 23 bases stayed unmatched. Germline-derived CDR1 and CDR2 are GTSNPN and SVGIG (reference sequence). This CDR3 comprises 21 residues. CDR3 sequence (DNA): TGTGCCTGGACCCCCCGCCCCCTGGCTAGCGGGGGGTATACTTCCACAGATACGCAGTATTTT. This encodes CAWTPRPLASGGYTSTDTQYF.

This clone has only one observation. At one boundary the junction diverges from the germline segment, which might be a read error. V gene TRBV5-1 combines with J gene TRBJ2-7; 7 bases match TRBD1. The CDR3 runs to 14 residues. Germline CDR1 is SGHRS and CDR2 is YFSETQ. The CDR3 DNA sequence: TGCGCCAGCAGCCCGATAGACAGGGCCAGCGAGCAGCACTTC. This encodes CASSPIDRASEQHF.

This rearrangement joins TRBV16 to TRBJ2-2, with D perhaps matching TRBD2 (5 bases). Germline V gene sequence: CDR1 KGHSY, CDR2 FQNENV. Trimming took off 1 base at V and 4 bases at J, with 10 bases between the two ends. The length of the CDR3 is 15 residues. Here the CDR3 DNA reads TGTGCCAGCAGCCAATTAGAACTAGGCACCGGGGAGCTGTTTTTT. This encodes CASSQLELGTGELFF.

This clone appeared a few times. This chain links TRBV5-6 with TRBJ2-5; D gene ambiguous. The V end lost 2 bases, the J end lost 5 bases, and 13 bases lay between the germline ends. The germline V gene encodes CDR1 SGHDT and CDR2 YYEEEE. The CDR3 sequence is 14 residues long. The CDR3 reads CASSFASARETQYF. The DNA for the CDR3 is TGTGCCAGCAGCTTTGCCAGCGCAAGGGAGACCCAGTACTTC.

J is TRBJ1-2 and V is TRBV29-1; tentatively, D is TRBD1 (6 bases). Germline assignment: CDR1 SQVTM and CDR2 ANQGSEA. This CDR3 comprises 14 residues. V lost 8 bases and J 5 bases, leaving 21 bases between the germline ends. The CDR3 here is CSHTIGGATYGYTF. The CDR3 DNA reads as TGCAGCCACACAATTGGGGGGGCAACGTATGGCTACACCTTC.

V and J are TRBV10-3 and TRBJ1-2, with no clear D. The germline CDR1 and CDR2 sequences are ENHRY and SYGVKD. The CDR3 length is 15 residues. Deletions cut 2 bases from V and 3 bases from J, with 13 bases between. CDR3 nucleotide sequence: TGTGCCATCAGTGAGAGAATCCCCGCGGACTATGGCTACACCTTC. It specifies CAISERIPADYGYTF.

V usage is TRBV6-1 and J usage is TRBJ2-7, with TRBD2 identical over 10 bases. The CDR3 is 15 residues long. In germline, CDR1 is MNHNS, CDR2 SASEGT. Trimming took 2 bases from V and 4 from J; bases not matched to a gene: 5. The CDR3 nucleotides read TGTGCCAGCAGTGAAAACCCTAGCGGGAGATACGAGCAGTACTTC. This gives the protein CASSENPSGRYEQYF.

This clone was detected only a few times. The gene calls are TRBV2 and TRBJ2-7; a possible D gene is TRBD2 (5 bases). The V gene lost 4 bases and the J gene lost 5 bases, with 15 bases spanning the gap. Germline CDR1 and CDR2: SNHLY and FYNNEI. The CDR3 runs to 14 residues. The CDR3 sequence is CASSGGERVNEQYF. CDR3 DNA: TGTGCCAGCAGTGGAGGCGAGAGGGTCAACGAGCAGTACTTC.

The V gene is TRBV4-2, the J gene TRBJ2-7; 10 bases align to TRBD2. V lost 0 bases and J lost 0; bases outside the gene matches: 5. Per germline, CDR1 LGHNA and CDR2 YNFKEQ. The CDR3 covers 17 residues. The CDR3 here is CASSQERASGSSYEQYF. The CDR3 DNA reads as TGTGCCAGCAGCCAAGAACGGGCTAGCGGGAGCTCCTACGAGCAGTACTTC.

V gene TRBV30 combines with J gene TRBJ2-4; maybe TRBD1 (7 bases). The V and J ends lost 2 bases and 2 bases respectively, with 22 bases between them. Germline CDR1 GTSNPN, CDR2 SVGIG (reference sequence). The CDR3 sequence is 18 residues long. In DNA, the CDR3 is TGTGCCTGGAGTTCAGGGGCAGGGGGACGGGGGACCAAAAACATTCAGTACTTC. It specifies CAWSSGAGGRGTKNIQYF.

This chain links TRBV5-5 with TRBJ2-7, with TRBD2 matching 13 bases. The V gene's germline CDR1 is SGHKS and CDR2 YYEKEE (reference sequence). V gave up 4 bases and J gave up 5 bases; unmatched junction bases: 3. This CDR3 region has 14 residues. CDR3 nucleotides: TGTGCCAGCAGCCAGGGACTAGCGGGAAACGAGCAGTACTTC. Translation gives CASSQGLAGNEQYF.

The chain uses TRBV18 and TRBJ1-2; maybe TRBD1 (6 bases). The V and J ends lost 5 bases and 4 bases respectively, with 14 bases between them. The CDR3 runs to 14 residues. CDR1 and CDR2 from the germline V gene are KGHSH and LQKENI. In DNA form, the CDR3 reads TGTGCCAGCTCATCCTACAGGGAAAGCTATGGCTACACCTTC. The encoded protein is CASSSYRESYGYTF.

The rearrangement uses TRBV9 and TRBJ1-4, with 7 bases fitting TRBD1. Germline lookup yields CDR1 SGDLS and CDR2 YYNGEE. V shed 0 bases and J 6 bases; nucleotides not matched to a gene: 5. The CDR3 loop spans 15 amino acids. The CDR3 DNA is TGTGCCAGCAGCGTAGCCGCCAGGGGGGATGAAAAACTGTTTTTT. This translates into CASSVAARGDEKLFF.

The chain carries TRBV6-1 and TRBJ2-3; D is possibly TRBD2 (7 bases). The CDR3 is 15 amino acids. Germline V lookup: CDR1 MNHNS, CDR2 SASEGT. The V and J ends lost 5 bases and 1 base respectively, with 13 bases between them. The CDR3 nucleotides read TGTGCCAGCAGTCCGGGGGGCCAAGGCACAGATACGCAGTATTTT. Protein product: CASSPGGQGTDTQYF.

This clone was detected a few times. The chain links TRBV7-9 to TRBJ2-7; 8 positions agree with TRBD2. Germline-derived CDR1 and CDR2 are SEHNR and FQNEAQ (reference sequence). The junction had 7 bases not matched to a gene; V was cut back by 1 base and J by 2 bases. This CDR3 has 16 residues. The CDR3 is CASSLVVTGGTYEQYF. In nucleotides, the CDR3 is TGTGCCAGCAGCTTAGTGGTTACGGGAGGGACCTACGAGCAGTACTTC. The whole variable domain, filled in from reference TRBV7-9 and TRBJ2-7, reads DTGVSQNPRHKITKRGQNVTFRCDPISEHNRLYWYRQTLGQGPEFLTYFQNEAQLEKSRLLSDRFSAERPKGSFSTLEIQRTEQGDSAMYLCASSLVVTGGTYEQYFGPGTRLTVT.